This T cell receptor beta chain was profiled in a study of shared clonotypes between healthy human individuals. V shed 4 bases and J 5 bases; nucleotides not matched to a gene: 8. CDR1 is MNHEY, CDR2 SMNVEV, per germline (reference sequence). The CDR3 spans 16 residues. The authors' processing: Filtering was not the same, since immunoSEQ gave junction-only sequences without quality scores. Libraries were prepared by immunoSEQ multiplex PCR; TCRdb keeps only in-frame clonotypes and omits some of them. V, J and clone size are those of that table, while D and trimming were read from the DNA. Among hundreds of thousands of clones listed, around 96% were seen once. CD45RO-negative CD8 cells positively selected for CCR7 made up the naive population, which excluded terminally differentiated effector memory CD45RA+ cells.

This TCR came from a woman aged 25 to 39 in good health. Sequenced material: naive CD8+ T cells sorted from blood. The chain carries TRBV27 and TRBJ2-2; 9 nucleotides agree with TRBD2. The CDR3 loop is CASSSGGRVRTGELFF. In DNA, the CDR3 is TGTGCCAGCAGTTCCGGCGGGAGGGTTAGGACCGGGGAGCTGTTTTTT.